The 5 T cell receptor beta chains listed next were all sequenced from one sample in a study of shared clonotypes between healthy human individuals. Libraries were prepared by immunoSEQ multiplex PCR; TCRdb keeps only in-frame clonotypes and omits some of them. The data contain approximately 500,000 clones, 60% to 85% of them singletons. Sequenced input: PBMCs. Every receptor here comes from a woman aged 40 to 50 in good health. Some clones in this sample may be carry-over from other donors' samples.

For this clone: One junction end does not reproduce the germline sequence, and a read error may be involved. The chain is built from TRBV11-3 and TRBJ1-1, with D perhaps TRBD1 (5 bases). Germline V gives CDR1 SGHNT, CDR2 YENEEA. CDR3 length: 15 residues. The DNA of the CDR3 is TGTGCCAGCAGCTTAGGACCACAGGTGAACGCTGAAGCTTTCTTT. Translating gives CASSLGPQVNAEAFF.

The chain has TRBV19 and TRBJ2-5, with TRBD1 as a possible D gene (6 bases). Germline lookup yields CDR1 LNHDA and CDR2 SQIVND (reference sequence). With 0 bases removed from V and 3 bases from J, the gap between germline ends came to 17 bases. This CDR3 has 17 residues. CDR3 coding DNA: TGTGCCAGTAGTATAGATATAGGGACAATTGGCAAAGAGACCCAGTACTTC. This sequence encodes CASSIDIGTIGKETQYF.

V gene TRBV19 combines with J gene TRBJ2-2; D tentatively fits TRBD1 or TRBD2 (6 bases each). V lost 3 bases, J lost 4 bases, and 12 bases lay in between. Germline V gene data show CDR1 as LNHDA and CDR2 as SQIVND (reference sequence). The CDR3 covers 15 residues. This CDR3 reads CASSMKGGITGELFF. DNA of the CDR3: TGTGCCAGTAGTATGAAAGGGGGGATCACCGGGGAGCTGTTTTTT.

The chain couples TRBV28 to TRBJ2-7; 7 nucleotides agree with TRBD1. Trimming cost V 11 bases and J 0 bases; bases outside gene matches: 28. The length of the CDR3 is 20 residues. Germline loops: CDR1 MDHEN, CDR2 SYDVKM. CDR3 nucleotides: TGTGCCGGGGGCTTCGTGGTCTCGGGACAGAGGAGTCGAAGCTCCTACGAGCAGTACTTC. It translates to CAGGFVVSGQRSRSSYEQYF.

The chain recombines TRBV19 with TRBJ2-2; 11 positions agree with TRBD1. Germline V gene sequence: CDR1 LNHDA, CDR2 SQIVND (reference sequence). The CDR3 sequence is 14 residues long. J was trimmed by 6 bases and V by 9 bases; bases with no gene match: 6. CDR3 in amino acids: CASRDRGLAGELFF. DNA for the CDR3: TGTGCCAGCCGGGACAGGGGGTTAGCCGGGGAGCTGTTTTTT. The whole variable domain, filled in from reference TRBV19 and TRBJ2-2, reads DGGITQSPKYLFRKEGQNVTLSCEQNLNHDAMYWYRQDPGQGLRLIYYSQIVNDFQKGDIAEGYSVSREKKESFPLTVTSAQKNPTAFYLCASRDRGLAGELFFGEGSRLTVL.